These 29 T cell receptor beta chains originate from one sample sequenced in a study of OX40 agonist ivuxolimab in advanced cancers. Clones were sequenced by immunoSEQ multiplex PCR, and TCRdb holds only the in-frame ones, with some missing. Among roughly 70,000 clones, approximately 90% were seen once, and the ten largest hold 3% to 4%. Material: CD4+ or CD8+ T cells sorted from blood, obtained in a trial of the OX40 agonist ivuxolimab. All receptors derive from an adult with an advanced solid tumor such as melanoma, head and neck, liver or kidney cancer.

CDR3 nucleotides: TGTGCCAGCTCACCCTCCGACAGCGCGCGCAATCAGCCCCAGCATTTT. It yields the protein CASSPSDSARNQPQHF. The rearrangement links TRBV18 to TRBJ1-5; TRBD1 is a possible D gene (5 bases). V lost 3 bases and J lost 2, with 14 bases in between. This CDR3 comprises 16 residues. Germline assignment: CDR1 KGHSH and CDR2 LQKENI.

This clone was seen more than once but under ten times. This specimen includes other DNA sequences encoding the same CDR3. The chain joins TRBV14 to TRBJ2-5, with D perhaps TRBD2 (5 bases). The CDR3 has 18 residues. V gave up 1 base and J gave up 5 bases, with 23 bases separating them. CDR1 SGHDN and CDR2 FVKESK come from the germline V gene. This CDR3 reads CASSQGAPWRAEEETQYF. CDR3 DNA sequence: TGTGCCAGCAGCCAAGGAGCCCCTTGGCGGGCGGAGGAGGAGACCCAGTACTTC. The full variable domain, with the rest looked up from reference TRBV14 and TRBJ2-5, is EAGVTQFPSHSVIEKGQTVTLRCDPISGHDNLYWYRRVMGKEIKFLLHFVKESKQDESGMPNNRFLAERTGGTYSTLKVQPAELEDSGVYFCASSQGAPWRAEEETQYFGPGTRLLVL.

The chain employs TRBV5-6 and TRBJ2-2, with D possibly TRBD1 on 5 matching bases. The CDR3 consists of 15 residues. From germline, CDR1 is SGHDT and CDR2 YYEEEE. V was shortened by 0 bases and J by 0 bases, with 6 bases between the two germline ends. CDR3 nucleotide sequence: TGTGCCAGCAGCTTGGAACAGGCGAACACCGGGGAGCTGTTTTTT. This codes for CASSLEQANTGELFF.

Details on this clone: This specimen includes other DNA sequences encoding the same CDR3. The V and J genes are TRBV6-6 and TRBJ2-1; D is undetermined. The CDR3 runs to 11 residues. V was shortened by 0 bases and J by 10 bases, with 4 bases between the two germline ends. In germline, CDR1 is MNHNY, CDR2 SVGAGI (reference sequence). Here the CDR3 DNA reads TGTGCCAGCAGTTACTCTGGGGAGCAGTTCTTC. Its translation is CASSYSGEQFF.

The CDR3 DNA reads TGCGCCAGCAGCAGCACCGGGACAGCCACAGATACGCAGTATTTT. Residues: CASSSTGTATDTQYF. The chain couples TRBV5-1 to TRBJ2-3, with 7 bases that match TRBD1. J gave up 2 bases and V 4 bases, and 7 bases lay outside the gene matches. Germline V gene data show CDR1 as SGHRS and CDR2 as YFSETQ. The CDR3 is 15 amino acids.

The chain joins TRBV11-1 to TRBJ1-1; D possibly corresponds to TRBD1 (5 bases). The germline gives CDR1 SGHAT, CDR2 FQDESV (reference sequence). V was pared by 2 bases and J by 4 bases, with 17 bases between. The CDR3 extends over 16 amino acids. The DNA for the CDR3 is TGTGCCAGCAGCTTAAGCCGGGGGAGATCGACCACTGAAGCTTTCTTT. Protein product: CASSLSRGRSTTEAFF. Full variable domain (missing parts from reference TRBV11-1 and TRBJ1-1): EAEVAQSPRYKITEKSQAVAFWCDPISGHATLYWYRQILGQGPELLVQFQDESVVDDSQLPKDRFSAERLKGVDSTLKIQPAELGDSAMYLCASSLSRGRSTTEAFFGQGTRLTVV.

DNA for the CDR3: TGTGCCAGCAGCCAGGGAAGCGATACTGAAAAACTGTTTTTT. It yields the protein CASSQGSDTEKLFF. The J gene is TRBJ1-4, the V gene TRBV7-9, with D possibly TRBD1 on 5 matching bases. Trimming removed 5 bases at V and 7 bases at J, with 14 bases between. CDR1 and CDR2 from the germline V gene are SEHNR and FQNEAQ (reference sequence). The CDR3 covers 14 residues.

The chain links TRBV7-2 to TRBJ1-1, with TRBD1 matching 11 bases. The V and J ends lost 5 bases and 5 bases, in that order; junction bases with no gene match: 7. In germline, CDR1 is SGHTA, CDR2 FQGNSA. This CDR3 has 15 amino acids. In nucleotides, the CDR3 is TGTGCCAGCAGCCCTCGGACAGGGGGCTTTACTGAAGCTTTCTTT. It codes for CASSPRTGGFTEAFF.

V usage is TRBV19 and J usage is TRBJ2-7; 8 nucleotides match TRBD1. The CDR3 is 13 residues long. Germline V gene sequence: CDR1 LNHDA, CDR2 SQIVND (reference sequence). With V trimmed by 6 bases and J by 3 bases, 4 bases remained unmatched. CDR3 in DNA: TGTGCCAGTAGCCTACAGGGGGTCTACGAGCAGTACTTC. Translated: CASSLQGVYEQYF.

The CDR3 nucleotides are TGTGCCAGCAGCCAAGGCGCGGGGATGAACACTGAAGCTTTCTTT. Encoded protein: CASSQGAGMNTEAFF. The rearrangement uses TRBV4-2 and TRBJ1-1, with no clear D. Trimming took 1 base from V and 0 from J, leaving 9 bases between them. The CDR3 runs to 15 residues. The germline V gene has CDR1 LGHNA and CDR2 YNFKEQ.

A few counts support this clone. The chain employs TRBV4-3 and TRBJ1-2, with D uncertain. This CDR3 contains 16 residues. Deletions cut 3 bases from V and 7 bases from J, with 21 bases between. Germline V gene sequence: CDR1 LGHNA, CDR2 YSLEER. CDR3 nucleotides: TGCGCCAGCAGCCACACAGAAACCGCGGCCCAGGTTGGCTACACCTTC. Protein product: CASSHTETAAQVGYTF.

This clone is deemed medium-sized. The V and J genes are TRBV7-3 and TRBJ2-1, with D possibly TRBD2 on 5 matching bases. Germline values: CDR1 SGHTA, CDR2 FQGTGA. Trimming removed 1 base from V and 5 bases from J, with 15 bases in between. This CDR3 is 16 amino acids long. CDR3 nucleotides: TGTGCCAGCAGCTTAAGGGGTAGCGTCGGCCACAATGAGCAGTTCTTC. Translating it yields CASSLRGSVGHNEQFF.

The genes are TRBV5-4 and TRBJ2-7; D unclear. Germline V gives CDR1 SGHNT, CDR2 YYREEE (reference sequence). V dropped 4 bases and J dropped 6 bases, with 17 bases sitting between them. The CDR3 sequence is 14 residues long. The CDR3 is CASSERTYSGEQYF. CDR3 bases: TGTGCCAGCAGCGAACGGACCTATTCCGGCGAGCAGTACTTC.

This clone appeared a few times. The chain links TRBV30 to TRBJ1-5, with unresolved D. Germline V gene data show CDR1 as GTSNPN and CDR2 as SVGIG (reference sequence). CDR3 length: 17 residues. Trimming removed 0 bases from V and 3 bases from J, with 18 bases in between. In DNA form, the CDR3 reads TGTGCCTGGAGTGTAACGGGGAAGAGGGCATTCAATCAGCCCCAGCATTTT. Its translation: CAWSVTGKRAFNQPQHF.

The gene calls are TRBV28 and TRBJ2-1; D might be TRBD1 or TRBD2, each matching 5 bases. CDR1 is MDHEN, CDR2 SYDVKM, per germline. Trimming shortened V by 4 bases and J by 6 bases, and 25 bases separated the two germline ends. This CDR3 has 18 amino acids. The CDR3 region has the DNA TGTGCCAGCAGTTCTCCCCTCTTCCGGGACCAAGGGTCCAATGAGCAGTTCTTC. Translation: CASSSPLFRDQGSNEQFF. Together with reference TRBV28 and TRBJ2-1, the CDR3 gives the full variable domain: DVKVTQSSRYLVKRTGEKVFLECVQDMDHENMFWYRQDPGLGLRLIYFSYDVKMKEKGDIPEGYSVSREKKERFSLILESASTNQTSMYLCASSSPLFRDQGSNEQFFGPGTRLTVL.

The table lists this clone with a count of one. The rearrangement links TRBV27 to TRBJ2-3; D may match TRBD1 or TRBD2 (5 bases each). The ends were cut back, 6 bases at V and 0 bases at J, with 10 bases in the middle. The germline gives CDR1 MNHEY, CDR2 SMNVEV (reference sequence). The CDR3 covers 14 residues. This CDR3 reads CASRLGVSTDTQYF. In DNA, the CDR3 is TGTGCCAGCAGATTGGGGGTTAGCACAGATACGCAGTATTTT.

The gene calls are TRBV7-9 and TRBJ1-4, with D hard to call. CDR3 size: 13 residues. V was clipped by 3 bases and J by 8 bases, with 10 bases between them. CDR1 and CDR2 from the germline V gene are SEHNR and FQNEAQ (reference sequence). The CDR3 coding sequence is TGTGCCAGCAGCTTCGTTTCGGACGAAAAACTGTTTTTT. This encodes CASSFVSDEKLFF.

V gene TRBV30 combines with J gene TRBJ1-2; the D is unclear. The CDR3 spans 12 residues. V lost 2 bases, J lost 8 bases, and 12 bases lay in between. Germline CDR1 is GTSNPN and CDR2 is SVGIG (reference sequence). CDR3 nucleotide sequence: TGTGCCTGGAGTTTTCCCCTTGGAGGCTACACCTTC. It translates to CAWSFPLGGYTF.

V usage is TRBV5-1 and J usage is TRBJ1-4; 7 positions agree with TRBD1. Unmatched junction bases numbered 8, after V lost 2 bases and J lost 7 bases. The CDR3 consists of 15 residues. Germline CDR1 and CDR2: SGHRS and YFSETQ. For the CDR3, the DNA is TGCGCCAGCAGCTTAATGGAGGGGGCAATTGAAAAACTGTTTTTT. Encoded protein: CASSLMEGAIEKLFF.

The chain is built from TRBV9 and TRBJ2-5; D call uncertain. V lost 0 bases to trimming and J lost 1 base, with 4 bases between them. CDR3 length: 13 residues. Germline CDR1 is SGDLS and CDR2 is YYNGEE. Here the CDR3 DNA reads TGTGCCAGCAGCGTAGACAGCCAAGAGACCCAGTACTTC. This encodes CASSVDSQETQYF.

The chain couples TRBV7-2 to TRBJ2-5; perhaps TRBD1 as D (8 bases). V shed 5 bases and J shed 5 bases, with 12 bases lying between them. CDR1 is SGHTA and CDR2 is FQGNSA in the germline V gene. This CDR3 is 13 amino acids long. The CDR3 coding sequence is TGTGCCAGCAGCCCACAGGGGGGGGAGACCCAGTACTTC. This sequence encodes CASSPQGGETQYF.

This sequence joins TRBV18 and TRBJ2-7, with TRBD1 matching over 8 bases. The CDR3 consists of 14 residues. Germline values: CDR1 KGHSH, CDR2 LQKENI. The ends lost 3 bases at V and 5 bases at J; junction bases unmatched: 6. The CDR3 is CASSPRTGSHEQYF. The CDR3 nucleotides are TGTGCCAGCTCACCTCGGACAGGGTCCCACGAGCAGTACTTC.

The rearrangement links TRBV28 to TRBJ1-2, with TRBD1 as a possible D gene (6 bases). Trimming cost V 5 bases and J 4 bases, with 26 bases left between them. Looked up from germline, CDR1 is MDHEN and CDR2 is SYDVKM. There are 18 residues in the CDR3. The CDR3 region is CASSRRLGGASGAYGYTF. DNA of the CDR3: TGTGCCAGCAGTCGTCGGTTAGGGGGAGCCTCGGGAGCCTATGGCTACACCTTC.

The chain recombines TRBV25-1 with TRBJ2-7; D unclear. CDR3 size: 11 residues. Germline values: CDR1 MGHDK, CDR2 SYGVNS. The ends were cut back, 3 bases at V and 8 bases at J, with 8 bases in the middle. This chain's CDR3 is CASSDPPKQYF. CDR3 nucleotides: TGTGCCAGCAGTGATCCCCCGAAGCAGTACTTC.

The rearrangement links TRBV11-2 to TRBJ1-2, with D maybe TRBD1 (6 bases). With 3 bases removed from V and 8 bases from J, the gap between germline ends came to 16 bases. Germline values: CDR1 SGHAT, CDR2 FQNNGV. The CDR3 covers 14 residues. The CDR3 nucleotides are TGTGCCAGCAGCTTTCCGGGGGCGGATCAAGGCTACACCTTC. Its translation is CASSFPGADQGYTF.

The V call is TRBV5-1, the J call TRBJ1-1; TRBD1 might be the D (5 bases). Per germline, CDR1 SGHRS and CDR2 YFSETQ. This CDR3 has 14 amino acids. V was clipped by 4 bases and J by 1 base, with 11 bases between them. The CDR3 sequence: CASSTGRQNTEAFF. In DNA, the CDR3 is TGCGCCAGCAGCACGGGACGGCAGAACACTGAAGCTTTCTTT.

The V call is TRBV29-1, the J call TRBJ1-2; TRBD1 agrees at 8 bases. V was pared by 5 bases and J by 6 bases, with 2 bases of the junction left unmatched. Germline V gives CDR1 SQVTM, CDR2 ANQGSEA. The CDR3 totals 11 residues. CDR3 amino acids: CSVSTGDGYTF. In nucleotides, the CDR3 is TGCAGCGTTTCGACAGGGGATGGCTACACCTTC.

The rearrangement uses TRBV19 and TRBJ2-7; the D is unclear. Trimming stripped 7 bases from V and 3 bases from J, with 10 bases between. This CDR3 has 12 amino acids. Germline loops: CDR1 LNHDA, CDR2 SQIVND (reference sequence). Written as DNA, the CDR3 is TGTGCCAGTACTGGGTATGACTACGAGCAGTACTTC. Its translation: CASTGYDYEQYF.

V and J are TRBV19 and TRBJ2-7, with TRBD2 identical over 10 bases. The CDR3 spans 14 residues. The V gene end was trimmed by 6 bases and the J gene end by 5 bases; junction bases not matched to a gene: 7. Germline CDR1 and CDR2: LNHDA and SQIVND (reference sequence). The CDR3 DNA follows: TGTGCCAGTAGCCTCTCCGGGACTAGCGACGAGCAGTACTTC. Translation: CASSLSGTSDEQYF. The variable domain in full, with the rest retrieved from reference TRBV19 and TRBJ2-7, is DGGITQSPKYLFRKEGQNVTLSCEQNLNHDAMYWYRQDPGQGLRLIYYSQIVNDFQKGDIAEGYSVSREKKESFPLTVTSAQKNPTAFYLCASSLSGTSDEQYFGPGTRLTVT.